What follows is one T cell receptor beta chain and its context. Its antigen is currently unknown. The sample originates from a study of T cells in Graves' hyperthyroidism and ophthalmopathy. Whole-study findings and limits: The model foresaw ophthalmopathy a median roughly 6.5 months prior to onset.

Amplified TCR beta CDR3 regions derived from RNA transcripts. During a first-round RT-PCR of the TCR CDR3, the HTBI primer set was used. TCRdb re-called the multiplex PCR reads with MiXCR, one entry per CDR3 protein. The sample includes 750,000 to 950,000 distinct CDR3 sequences, roughly 40% of them seen just once. 10 ml fresh peripheral blood yielded the PBMCs. Sequencing input: blood. The source is a man aged 18 to 35 with Graves' hyperthyroidism.

The DNA of the CDR3 is TGTGCCAGCAGCCCAAGCATCACCGAGCAGTACTTC. Its protein product is CASSPSITEQYF. The V gene is TRBV7-9, the J gene TRBJ2-7; no clear D. The CDR3 is made up of 12 amino acids. Per germline, CDR1 SEHNR and CDR2 FQNEAQ (reference sequence). V gave up 5 bases and J gave up 6 bases, with 11 bases separating them.